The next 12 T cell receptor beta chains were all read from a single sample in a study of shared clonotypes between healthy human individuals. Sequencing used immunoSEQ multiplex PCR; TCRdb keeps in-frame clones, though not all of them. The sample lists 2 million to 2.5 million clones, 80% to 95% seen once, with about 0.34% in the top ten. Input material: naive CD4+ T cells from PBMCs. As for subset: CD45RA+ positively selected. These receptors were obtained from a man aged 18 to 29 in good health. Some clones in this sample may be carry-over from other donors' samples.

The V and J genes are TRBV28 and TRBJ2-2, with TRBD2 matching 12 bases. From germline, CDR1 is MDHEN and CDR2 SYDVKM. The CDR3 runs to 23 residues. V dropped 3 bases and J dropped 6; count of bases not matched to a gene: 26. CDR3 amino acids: CASSLTGSIVTSGSHPVSGELFF. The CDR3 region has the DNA TGTGCCAGCAGTTTGACAGGGAGTATCGTGACTAGCGGGAGCCATCCTGTTTCCGGGGAGCTGTTTTTT.

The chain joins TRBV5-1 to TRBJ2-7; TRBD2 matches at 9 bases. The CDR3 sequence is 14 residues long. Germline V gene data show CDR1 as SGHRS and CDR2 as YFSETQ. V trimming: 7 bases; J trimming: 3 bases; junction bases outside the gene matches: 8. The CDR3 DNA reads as TGCGCCAGCTCGGGGGCTAGCGGGATCTACGAGCAGTACTTC. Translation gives CASSGASGIYEQYF.

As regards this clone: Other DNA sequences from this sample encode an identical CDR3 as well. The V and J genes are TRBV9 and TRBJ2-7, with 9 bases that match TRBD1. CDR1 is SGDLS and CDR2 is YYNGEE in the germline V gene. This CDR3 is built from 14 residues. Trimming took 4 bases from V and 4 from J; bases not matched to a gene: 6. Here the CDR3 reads CASSPDRGAYEQYF. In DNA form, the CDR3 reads TGTGCCAGCAGCCCCGACAGGGGGGCGTACGAGCAGTACTTC. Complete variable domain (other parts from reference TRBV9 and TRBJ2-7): DSGVTQTPKHLITATGQRVTLRCSPRSGDLSVYWYQQSLDQGLQFLIQYYNGEERAKGNILERFSAQQFPDLHSELNLSSLELGDSALYFCASSPDRGAYEQYFGPGTRLTVT.

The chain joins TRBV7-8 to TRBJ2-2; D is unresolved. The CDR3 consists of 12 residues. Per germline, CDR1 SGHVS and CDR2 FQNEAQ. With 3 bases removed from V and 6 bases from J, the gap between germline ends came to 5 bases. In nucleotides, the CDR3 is TGTGCCAGCAGCTTTCACTCCGGGGAGCTGTTTTTT. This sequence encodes CASSFHSGELFF.

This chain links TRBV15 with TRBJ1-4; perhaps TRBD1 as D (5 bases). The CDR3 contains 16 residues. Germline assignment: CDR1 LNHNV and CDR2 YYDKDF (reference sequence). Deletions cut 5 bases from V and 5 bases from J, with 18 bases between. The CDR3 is CATSGGSGIENEKLFF. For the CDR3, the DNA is TGTGCCACCAGCGGGGGGTCGGGTATCGAAAATGAAAAACTGTTTTTT.

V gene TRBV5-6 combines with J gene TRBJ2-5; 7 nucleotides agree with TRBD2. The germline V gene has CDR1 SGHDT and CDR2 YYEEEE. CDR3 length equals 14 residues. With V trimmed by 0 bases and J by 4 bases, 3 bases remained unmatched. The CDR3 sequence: CASSLGGRAETQYF. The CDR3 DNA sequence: TGTGCCAGCAGCTTGGGGGGGAGGGCAGAGACCCAGTACTTC.

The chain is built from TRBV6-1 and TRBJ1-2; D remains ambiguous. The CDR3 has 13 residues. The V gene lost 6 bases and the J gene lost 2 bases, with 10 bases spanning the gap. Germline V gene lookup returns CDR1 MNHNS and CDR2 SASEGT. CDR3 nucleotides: TGTGCCAGCAGCGTTTTTCCAAACTATGGCTACACCTTC. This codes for CASSVFPNYGYTF.

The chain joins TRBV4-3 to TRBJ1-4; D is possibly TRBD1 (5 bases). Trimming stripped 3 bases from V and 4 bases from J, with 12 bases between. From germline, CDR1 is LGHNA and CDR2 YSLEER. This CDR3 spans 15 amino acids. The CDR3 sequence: CASSHSRQFNEKLFF. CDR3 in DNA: TGCGCCAGCAGCCACTCCCGACAGTTTAATGAAAAACTGTTTTTT.

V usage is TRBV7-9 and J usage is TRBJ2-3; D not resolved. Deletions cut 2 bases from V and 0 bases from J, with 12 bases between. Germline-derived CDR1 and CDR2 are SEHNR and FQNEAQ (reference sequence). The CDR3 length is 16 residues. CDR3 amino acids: CASSLLTIGSTDTQYF. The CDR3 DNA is TGTGCCAGCAGCTTACTTACTATCGGGAGCACAGATACGCAGTATTTT.

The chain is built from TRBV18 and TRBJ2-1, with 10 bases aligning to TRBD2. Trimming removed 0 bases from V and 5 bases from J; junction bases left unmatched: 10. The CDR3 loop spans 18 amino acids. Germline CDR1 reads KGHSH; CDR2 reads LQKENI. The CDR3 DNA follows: TGTGCCAGCTCACCACCATCCGGGCTAGCGGGAGTTAACAATGAGCAGTTCTTC. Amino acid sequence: CASSPPSGLAGVNNEQFF. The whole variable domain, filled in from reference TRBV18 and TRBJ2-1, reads NAGVMQNPRHLVRRRGQEARLRCSPMKGHSHVYWYRQLPEEGLKFMVYLQKENIIDESGMPKERFSAEFPKEGPSILRIQQVVRGDSAAYFCASSPPSGLAGVNNEQFFGPGTRLTVL.

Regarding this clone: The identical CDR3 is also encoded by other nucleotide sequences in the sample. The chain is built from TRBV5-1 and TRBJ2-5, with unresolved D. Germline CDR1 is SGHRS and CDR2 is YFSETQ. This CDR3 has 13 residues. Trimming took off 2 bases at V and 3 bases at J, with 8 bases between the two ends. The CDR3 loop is CASSFQAEETQYF. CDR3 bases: TGCGCCAGCAGCTTCCAGGCCGAAGAGACCCAGTACTTC.

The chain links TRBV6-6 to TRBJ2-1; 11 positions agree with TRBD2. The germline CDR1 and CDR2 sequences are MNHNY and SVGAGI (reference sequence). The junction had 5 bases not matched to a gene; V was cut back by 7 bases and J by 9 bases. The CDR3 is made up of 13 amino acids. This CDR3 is CASTLAGGVEQFF. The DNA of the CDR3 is TGTGCCAGCACGCTAGCGGGAGGTGTTGAGCAGTTCTTC.